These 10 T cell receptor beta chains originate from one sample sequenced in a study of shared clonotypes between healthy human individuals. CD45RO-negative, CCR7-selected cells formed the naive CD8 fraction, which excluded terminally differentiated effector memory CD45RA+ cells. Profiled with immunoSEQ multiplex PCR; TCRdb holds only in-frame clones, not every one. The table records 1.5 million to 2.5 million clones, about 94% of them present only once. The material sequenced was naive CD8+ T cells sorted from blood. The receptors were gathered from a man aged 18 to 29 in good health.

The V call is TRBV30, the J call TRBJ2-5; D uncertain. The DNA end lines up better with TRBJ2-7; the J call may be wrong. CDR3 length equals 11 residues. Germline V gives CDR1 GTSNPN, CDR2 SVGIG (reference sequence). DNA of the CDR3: TGTGCCGGCCTTGGGGCCTACGAGCAGTACTTC. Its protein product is CAGLGAYEQYF.

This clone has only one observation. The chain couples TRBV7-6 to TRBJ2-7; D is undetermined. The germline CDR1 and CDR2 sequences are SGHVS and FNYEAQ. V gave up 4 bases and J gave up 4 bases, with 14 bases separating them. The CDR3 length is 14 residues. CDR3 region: CASSSLSSQYEQYF. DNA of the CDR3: TGTGCCAGCAGCTCTCTTTCGTCGCAGTACGAGCAGTACTTC. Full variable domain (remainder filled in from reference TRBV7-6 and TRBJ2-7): GAGVSQSPRYKVTKRGQDVALRCDPISGHVSLYWYRQALGQGPEFLTYFNYEAQQDKSGLPNDRFSAERPEGSISTLTIQRTEQRDSAMYRCASSSLSSQYEQYFGPGTRLTVT.

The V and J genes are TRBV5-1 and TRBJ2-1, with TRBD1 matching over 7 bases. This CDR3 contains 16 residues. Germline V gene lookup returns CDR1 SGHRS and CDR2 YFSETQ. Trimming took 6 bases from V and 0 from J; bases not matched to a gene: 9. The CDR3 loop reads CASNHYGTDSYNEQFF. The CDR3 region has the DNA TGCGCCAGCAACCACTATGGGACAGACTCCTACAATGAGCAGTTCTTC.

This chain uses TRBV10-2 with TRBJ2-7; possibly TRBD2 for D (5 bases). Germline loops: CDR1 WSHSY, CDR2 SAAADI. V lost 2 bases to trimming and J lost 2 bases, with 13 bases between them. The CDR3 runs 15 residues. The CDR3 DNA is TGCGCCAGCAGTGAGGGAGCGGCGTTCACCTACGAGCAGTACTTC. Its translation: CASSEGAAFTYEQYF.

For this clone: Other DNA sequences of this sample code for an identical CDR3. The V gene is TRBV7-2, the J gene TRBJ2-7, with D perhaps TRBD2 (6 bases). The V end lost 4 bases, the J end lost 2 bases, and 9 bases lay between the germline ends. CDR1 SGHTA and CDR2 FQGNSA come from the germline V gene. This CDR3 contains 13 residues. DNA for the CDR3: TGTGCCAGCAGCTCGGGACTCGCCTACGAGCAGTACTTC. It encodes CASSSGLAYEQYF.

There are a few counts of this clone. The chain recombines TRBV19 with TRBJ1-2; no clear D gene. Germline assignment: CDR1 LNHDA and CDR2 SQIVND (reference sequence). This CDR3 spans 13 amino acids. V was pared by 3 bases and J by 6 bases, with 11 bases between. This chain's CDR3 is CASSMLGINGYTF. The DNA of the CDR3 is TGTGCCAGTAGTATGTTGGGAATAAATGGCTACACCTTC.

Written as DNA, the CDR3 is TGTGCCAGTAGTATGATCTCGGGCATGCCTAACTATGGCTACACCTTC. It yields the protein CASSMISGMPNYGYTF. The chain couples TRBV19 to TRBJ1-2; the D is unclear. Trimming cost V 3 bases and J 0 bases, with 14 bases left between them. Looked up from germline, CDR1 is LNHDA and CDR2 is SQIVND (reference sequence). The CDR3 has 16 amino acids. The entire variable domain, with the rest obtained from reference TRBV19 and TRBJ1-2, is as follows: DGGITQSPKYLFRKEGQNVTLSCEQNLNHDAMYWYRQDPGQGLRLIYYSQIVNDFQKGDIAEGYSVSREKKESFPLTVTSAQKNPTAFYLCASSMISGMPNYGYTFGSGTRLTVV.

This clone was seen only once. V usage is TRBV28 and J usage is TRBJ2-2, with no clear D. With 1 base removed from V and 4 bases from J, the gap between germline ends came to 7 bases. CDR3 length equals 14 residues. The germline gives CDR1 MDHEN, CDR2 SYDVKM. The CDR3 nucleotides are TGTGCCAGCAGTTTATCTGACCTCACCGGGGAGCTGTTTTTT. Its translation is CASSLSDLTGELFF.

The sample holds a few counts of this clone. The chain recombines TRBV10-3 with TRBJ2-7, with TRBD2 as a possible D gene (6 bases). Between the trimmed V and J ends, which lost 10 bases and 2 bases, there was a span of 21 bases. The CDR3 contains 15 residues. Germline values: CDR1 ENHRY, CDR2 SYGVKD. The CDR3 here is CASTSSSESTYEQYF. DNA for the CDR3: TGTGCCAGCACCTCCTCTAGCGAGAGTACCTACGAGCAGTACTTC.

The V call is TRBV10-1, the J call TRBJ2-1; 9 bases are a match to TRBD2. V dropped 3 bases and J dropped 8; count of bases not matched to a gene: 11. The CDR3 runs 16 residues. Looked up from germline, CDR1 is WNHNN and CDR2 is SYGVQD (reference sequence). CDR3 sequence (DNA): TGCGCCAGCAGTGATCCCGGGACTAGCAGTCGAGATGAGCAGTTCTTC. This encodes CASSDPGTSSRDEQFF.